Below, 19 T cell receptor beta chains from the same sample are listed, as sequenced in a study of T cells expressing NK-cell markers. TCRdb reanalyzed the 5' RACE reads, giving one entry per CDR3 protein sequence and no DNA. This repertoire includes hundreds of thousands of distinct CDR3 sequences. The sequenced sample was blood T cells: a sorted CD56 or NKG2C T cell subset, CD4+ or CD8+ T cells, or bulk PBMC T cells (not recorded which). The source is a woman aged 18 to 69 in good health.

The chain recombines TRBV24-1 with TRBJ1-2. CDR1 KGHDR and CDR2 SFDVKD come from the germline V gene. The CDR3 consists of 14 residues. This CDR3 reads CAISDVRTNYGYTF.

The chain couples TRBV4-3 to TRBJ1-2; with no DNA, the TCRdb D assignment of TRBD1 cannot be verified. This CDR3 spans 14 amino acids. Germline CDR1 and CDR2: LGHNA and YSLEER. The CDR3 here is CASSQGGTVYGYTF.

CDR3 sequence reads: CASSATGLAGRNEQFF. The chain uses TRBV25-1 and TRBJ2-1; lacking DNA, the TRBD2 call made by TCRdb goes unchecked. CDR1 MGHDK and CDR2 SYGVNS come from the germline V gene. The CDR3 totals 16 residues.

V and J are TRBV20-1 and TRBJ2-7; the TCRdb call, TRBD2, lacks DNA for checking. Per germline, CDR1 DFQATT and CDR2 SNEGSKA (reference sequence). The CDR3 totals 14 residues. CDR3: CSVVWTGGREEQYF.

This chain joins TRBV5-1 and TRBJ1-5; the TCRdb D gene call, TRBD1, has no DNA to confirm it. This CDR3 has 14 amino acids. The germline V gene encodes CDR1 SGHRS and CDR2 YFSETQ. CDR3 in amino acids: CASSLSGADQPQHF. The full variable domain, completed using reference TRBV5-1 and TRBJ1-5, is KAGVTQTPRYLIKTRGQQVTLSCSPISGHRSVSWYQQTPGQGLQFLFEYFSETQRNKGNFPGRFSGRQFSNSRSEMNVSTLELGDSALYLCASSLSGADQPQHFGDGTRLSIL.

The chain is built from TRBV3-1 and TRBJ2-1; there is no DNA to check the TCRdb D call of TRBD2. This CDR3 is built from 17 residues. CDR1 and CDR2 (germline): LGHDT, YNNKEL (reference sequence). CDR3 protein: CASSQGSPGLAINEQFF.

This chain joins TRBV7-2 and TRBJ1-2; TCRdb outputs TRBD1, but without DNA this stays unchecked. Germline V gene data show CDR1 as SGHTA and CDR2 as FQGNSA. This CDR3 has 12 amino acids. Here the CDR3 reads CASSLLRGGYTF. The whole variable domain, remainder taken from reference TRBV7-2 and TRBJ1-2, is GAGVSQSPSNKVTEKGKDVELRCDPISGHTALYWYRQSLGQGLEFLIYFQGNSAPDKSGLPSDRFSAERTGGSVSTLTIQRTQQEDSAVYLCASSLLRGGYTFGSGTRLTVV.

The chain uses TRBV20-1 and TRBJ2-3; the D call from TCRdb, TRBD2, cannot be confirmed without DNA. Germline lookup yields CDR1 DFQATT and CDR2 SNEGSKA (reference sequence). The CDR3 totals 15 residues. CDR3: CSARSTSGSTDTQYF.

The V and J genes are TRBV19 and TRBJ2-3. In germline, CDR1 is LNHDA, CDR2 SQIVND (reference sequence). The CDR3 consists of 12 residues. The CDR3 reads CASRNPTDTQYF.

The V gene is TRBV7-2, the J gene TRBJ2-7. Germline V gene sequence: CDR1 SGHTA, CDR2 FQGNSA. This CDR3 region has 13 residues. The CDR3 sequence is CASSWATTYEQYF. The full variable domain, completed using reference TRBV7-2 and TRBJ2-7, is GAGVSQSPSNKVTEKGKDVELRCDPISGHTALYWYRQSLGQGLEFLIYFQGNSAPDKSGLPSDRFSAERTGGSVSTLTIQRTQQEDSAVYLCASSWATTYEQYFGPGTRLTVT.

V and J are TRBV5-4 and TRBJ2-3; the D call of TRBD1 rests on TCRdb alone, since no DNA is present to check it. The CDR3 sequence is 13 residues long. Germline V gene sequence: CDR1 SGHNT, CDR2 YYREEE (reference sequence). The CDR3 is CASSGKGADTQYF.

The chain links TRBV10-3 to TRBJ1-1; the D call of TRBD1 rests on TCRdb alone, since no DNA is present to check it. Germline V gene lookup returns CDR1 ENHRY and CDR2 SYGVKD. The CDR3 runs to 13 residues. The CDR3 loop reads CAISEQGNTEAFF.

CDR3 in amino acids: CAISPNEEKLFF. The J gene is TRBJ1-4, the V gene TRBV10-3. CDR3 size: 12 residues. CDR1 ENHRY and CDR2 SYGVKD come from the germline V gene.

The chain joins TRBV30 to TRBJ2-7. Germline CDR1 and CDR2: GTSNPN and SVGIG (reference sequence). This CDR3 is built from 13 residues. CDR3 sequence reads: CAWSADTAYEQYF.

The genes are TRBV11-2 and TRBJ2-1. Germline assignment: CDR1 SGHAT and CDR2 FQNNGV. This CDR3 comprises 15 residues. The CDR3 loop reads CASSLDPGSRNEQFF.

The chain couples TRBV20-1 to TRBJ1-1; TCRdb outputs TRBD1, but without DNA this stays unchecked. The CDR3 spans 14 residues. Germline CDR1 DFQATT, CDR2 SNEGSKA (reference sequence). CDR3: CSASPRTLNTEAFF.

The genes are TRBV18 and TRBJ2-2. Germline loops: CDR1 KGHSH, CDR2 LQKENI. The CDR3 spans 14 residues. CDR3 in amino acids: CASSPPTNTGELFF.

This CDR3 is CASSPLGGLGDGYTF. V and J are TRBV11-2 and TRBJ1-2; TCRdb designates TRBD1, a call that cannot be tested without DNA. CDR1 is SGHAT and CDR2 is FQNNGV in the germline V gene. The CDR3 is made up of 15 amino acids.

V and J are TRBV7-3 and TRBJ2-3; as DNA is missing, the TRBD1 call by TCRdb cannot be tested. The CDR3 loop spans 15 amino acids. Germline CDR1 and CDR2: SGHTA and FQGTGA. CDR3: CASSSTGVQTDTQYF.